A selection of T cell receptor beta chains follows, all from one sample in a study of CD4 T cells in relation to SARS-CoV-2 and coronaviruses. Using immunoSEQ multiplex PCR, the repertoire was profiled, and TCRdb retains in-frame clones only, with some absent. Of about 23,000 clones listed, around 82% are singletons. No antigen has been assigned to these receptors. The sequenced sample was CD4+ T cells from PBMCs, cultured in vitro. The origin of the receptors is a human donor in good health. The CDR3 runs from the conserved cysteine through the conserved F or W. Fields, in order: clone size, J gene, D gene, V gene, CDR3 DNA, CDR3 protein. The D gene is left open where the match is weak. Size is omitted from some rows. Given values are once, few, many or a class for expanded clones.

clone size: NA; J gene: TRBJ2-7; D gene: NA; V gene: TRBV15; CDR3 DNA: TGTGCCACCAGCGGAATGGGGGGCGGATACGAGCAGTACTTC; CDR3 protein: CATSGMGGGYEQYF
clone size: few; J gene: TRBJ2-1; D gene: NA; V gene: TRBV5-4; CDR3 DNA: TGTGCCAGCAGCTTTCATAGCGCGGAGCAGTTCTTC; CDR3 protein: CASSFHSAEQFF
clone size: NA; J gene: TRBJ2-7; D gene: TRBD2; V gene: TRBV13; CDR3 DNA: TGTGCCAGCAGCTTAGGTCCCGCGGGAGCGTACGAGCAGTACTTC; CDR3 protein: CASSLGPAGAYEQYF
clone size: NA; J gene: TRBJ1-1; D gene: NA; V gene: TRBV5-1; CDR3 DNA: TGCGCCAGCAGCGACACGGGGGGTACCACTGAAGCTTTCTTT; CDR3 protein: CASSDTGGTTEAFF
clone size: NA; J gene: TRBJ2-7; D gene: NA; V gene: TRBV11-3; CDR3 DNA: TGTGCCAGCAGCTTTAAGGGAGGCGAGCAGTACTTC; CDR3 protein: CASSFKGGEQYF
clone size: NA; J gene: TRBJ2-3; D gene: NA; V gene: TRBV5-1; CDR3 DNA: TGCGCCAGCAGCTTGGTTCCGGACATAGGGTCAGATACGCAGTATTTT; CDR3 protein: CASSLVPDIGSDTQYF
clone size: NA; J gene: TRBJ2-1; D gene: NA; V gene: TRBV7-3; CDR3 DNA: TGTGCCAGCAGTCAGGAGTTGGGCGAGCAGTTCTTC; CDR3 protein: CASSQELGEQFF
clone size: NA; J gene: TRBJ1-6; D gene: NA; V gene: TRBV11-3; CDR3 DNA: TGTGCCAGCAGCTTAGCGGTCCAGGGGACCTCACCCCTCCACTTT; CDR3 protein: CASSLAVQGTSPLHF
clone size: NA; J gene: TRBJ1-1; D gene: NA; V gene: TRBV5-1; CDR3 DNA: TGCGCCAGCAGCTTGGAAGGGAGCGAAGCTTTCTTT; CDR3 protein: CASSLEGSEAFF
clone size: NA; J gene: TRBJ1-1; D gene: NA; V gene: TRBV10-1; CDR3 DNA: TGCGCCAGCAGGACCGACAGGAACACTGAAGCTTTCTTT; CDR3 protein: CASRTDRNTEAFF
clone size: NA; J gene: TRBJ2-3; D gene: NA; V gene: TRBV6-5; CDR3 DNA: TGTGCCAGCAAACAGACCCGGGACTCTGGAGATACGCAGTATTTT; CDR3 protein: CASKQTRDSGDTQYF
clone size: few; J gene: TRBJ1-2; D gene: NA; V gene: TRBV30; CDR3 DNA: TGTGCCTGGAGCCCTTCACGGGACCGCGGCTACACCTTC; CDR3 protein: CAWSPSRDRGYTF
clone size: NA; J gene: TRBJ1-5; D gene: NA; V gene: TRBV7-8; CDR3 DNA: TGTGCCAGCAGCTTAGGGCAAGATCAGCCCCAGCATTTT; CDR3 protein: CASSLGQDQPQHF
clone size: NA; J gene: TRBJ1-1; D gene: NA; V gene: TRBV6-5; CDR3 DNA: TGTGCCAGCAGTTACTCGCCCTCTCCTTACACTGAAGCTTTCTTT; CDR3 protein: CASSYSPSPYTEAFF
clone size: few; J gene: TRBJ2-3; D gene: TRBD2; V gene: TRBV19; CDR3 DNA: TGTGCCAGTAGTACCCAGACTAGCGGGAGGGTCGGTCGGACAGATACGCAGTATTTT; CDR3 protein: CASSTQTSGRVGRTDTQYF
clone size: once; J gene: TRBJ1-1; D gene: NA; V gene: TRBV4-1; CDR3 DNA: TGCGCCAGCAGCCAACGGCCAGGGGTTAACACTGAAGCTTTCTTT; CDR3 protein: CASSQRPGVNTEAFF
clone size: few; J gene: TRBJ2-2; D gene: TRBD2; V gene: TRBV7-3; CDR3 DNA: TGTGCCAGCAGCAAAACGACTAGCGGGATTGCCGGGGAGCTGTTTTTT; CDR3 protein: CASSKTTSGIAGELFF
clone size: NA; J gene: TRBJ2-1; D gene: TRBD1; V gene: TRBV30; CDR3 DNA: TGTGCCTGGAGTCCCGTACCGGGACAGGGGGCGGATGAGCAGTTCTTC; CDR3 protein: CAWSPVPGQGADEQFF
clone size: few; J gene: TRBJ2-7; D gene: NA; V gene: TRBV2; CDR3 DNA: TGTGCCAGCAGTGCGACAGTCTCCTACGAGCAGTACTTC; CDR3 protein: CASSATVSYEQYF
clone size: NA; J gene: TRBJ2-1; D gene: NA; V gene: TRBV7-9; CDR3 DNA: TGTGCCAGCAGCTTAGTCTACAGGGACTATGAGCAGTTCTTC; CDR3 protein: CASSLVYRDYEQFF
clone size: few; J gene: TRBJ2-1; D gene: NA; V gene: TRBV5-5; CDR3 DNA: TGTGCCAGCAGCTCCGGCCTTTACAATGAGCAGTTCTTC; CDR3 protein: CASSSGLYNEQFF
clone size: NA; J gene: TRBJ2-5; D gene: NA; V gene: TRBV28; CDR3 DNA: TGTGCCAGCACCCGGGGTGGGACTTCCCAAGAGACCCAGTACTTC; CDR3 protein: CASTRGGTSQETQYF
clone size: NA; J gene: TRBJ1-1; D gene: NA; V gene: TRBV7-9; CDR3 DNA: TGTGCCAGCAGCCGTGACAGCGGGGCGACTAGGGCTTTCTTT; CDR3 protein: CASSRDSGATRAFF